The 23 T cell receptor beta chains below come from one sample, sequenced in a study of blood T cell repertoires in COVID-19. Clones were read by immunoSEQ multiplex PCR, and TCRdb kept only the in-frame ones, dropping some. The sample lists 200,000 to 300,000 clones, approximately 89% occurring once. Sequencing input: PBMCs or T cells enriched from blood (not recorded which). The receptors were sampled from a woman aged 25 to 39 with acute COVID-19.

This chain joins TRBV27 and TRBJ2-1; TRBD2 matches at 9 bases. This CDR3 has 15 residues. The germline CDR1 and CDR2 sequences are MNHEY and SMNVEV (reference sequence). V lost 8 bases and J lost 8; bases outside the gene matches: 13. The CDR3 protein is CASLPASGVFYEQFF. Written as DNA, the CDR3 is TGTGCCAGCCTTCCGGCTAGCGGGGTGTTTTATGAGCAGTTCTTC.

This clone was seen just once. This rearrangement joins TRBV9 to TRBJ2-7; a weak D match, TRBD1 (5 bases). V lost 0 bases and J lost 3, with 10 bases in between. The CDR3 is made up of 14 amino acids. CDR1 and CDR2 from the germline V gene are SGDLS and YYNGEE. CDR3 sequence: CASSVGSRVYEQYF. CDR3 DNA: TGTGCCAGCAGCGTAGGATCCAGGGTCTACGAGCAGTACTTC. Combining the CDR3 with reference TRBV9 and TRBJ2-7 gives the whole variable domain DSGVTQTPKHLITATGQRVTLRCSPRSGDLSVYWYQQSLDQGLQFLIQYYNGEERAKGNILERFSAQQFPDLHSELNLSSLELGDSALYFCASSVGSRVYEQYFGPGTRLTVT.

The chain recombines TRBV5-4 with TRBJ2-5; TRBD2 agrees at 9 bases. V shed 0 bases and J 5 bases; nucleotides not matched to a gene: 11. The CDR3 is made up of 17 amino acids. The germline V gene encodes CDR1 SGHNT and CDR2 YYREEE (reference sequence). CDR3 protein: CASSLGDGGGALETQYF. The CDR3 nucleotides are TGTGCCAGCAGCTTGGGGGACGGCGGGGGGGCTCTGGAGACCCAGTACTTC. Using reference TRBV5-4 and TRBJ2-5 for the parts outside the CDR3, the full variable domain is ETGVTQSPTHLIKTRGQQVTLRCSSQSGHNTVSWYQQALGQGPQFIFQYYREEENGRGNFPPRFSGLQFPNYSSELNVNALELDDSALYLCASSLGDGGGALETQYFGPGTRLLVL.

The chain is built from TRBV18 and TRBJ2-7; 9 nucleotides line up with TRBD1. Germline V lookup: CDR1 KGHSH, CDR2 LQKENI. The length of the CDR3 is 15 residues. The V and J ends lost 3 bases and 5 bases, in that order; junction bases with no gene match: 8. The DNA of the CDR3 is TGTGCCAGCTCACCCGCCGGGGACAGGGCAGACGAGCAGTACTTC. Its protein product is CASSPAGDRADEQYF.

The chain couples TRBV19 to TRBJ1-4, with D possibly TRBD1 on 6 matching bases. This CDR3 has 16 residues. V dropped 6 bases and J dropped 8 bases, with 22 bases sitting between them. Germline V CDR1 and CDR2: LNHDA, SQIVND (reference sequence). The CDR3 sequence: CASSPAGQFLPEKLFF. The CDR3 DNA reads as TGTGCCAGTAGCCCCGCCGGACAGTTCTTGCCAGAAAAACTGTTTTTT.

This clone was counted only a few times. The rearrangement links TRBV10-1 to TRBJ2-7, with 7 bases lining up with TRBD1. CDR3 size: 13 residues. V was clipped by 6 bases and J by 2 bases; unmatched bases: 4. The germline CDR1 and CDR2 sequences are WNHNN and SYGVQD (reference sequence). CDR3 sequence: CASSPGQTYEQYF. CDR3 bases: TGCGCCAGCAGCCCGGGACAGACCTACGAGCAGTACTTC.

The chain combines TRBV7-8 with TRBJ1-1, with D unresolved. This CDR3 is 16 amino acids long. Trimming took 3 bases from V and 2 from J, leaving 16 bases between them. Looked up from germline, CDR1 is SGHVS and CDR2 is FQNEAQ. The CDR3 loop is CASSLEAYIRNTEAFF. The CDR3 bases are TGTGCCAGCAGCTTGGAGGCCTATATTCGCAACACTGAAGCTTTCTTT.

The rearrangement uses TRBV4-1 and TRBJ1-2; D call uncertain. V lost 4 bases and J lost 3, with 15 bases in between. The CDR3 consists of 15 residues. CDR1 and CDR2 from the germline V gene are MGHRA and YSYEKL. CDR3 nucleotide sequence: TGCGCCAGCAGCCGTCGGGCGGGCTGGGACTATGGCTACACCTTC. Encoded protein: CASSRRAGWDYGYTF.

This sequence joins TRBV19 and TRBJ2-7, with 7 nucleotides matching TRBD1. V trimming: 4 bases; J trimming: 7 bases; junction bases outside the gene matches: 10. Germline lookup yields CDR1 LNHDA and CDR2 SQIVND (reference sequence). The length of the CDR3 is 14 residues. The CDR3 is CASSTRDRVREQYF. The CDR3 coding sequence is TGTGCCAGTAGTACTCGCGACAGGGTAAGGGAGCAGTACTTC.

V usage is TRBV19 and J usage is TRBJ2-7; D is perhaps TRBD1 (5 bases). Trimming took 2 bases from V and 3 from J, leaving 8 bases between them. This CDR3 comprises 13 residues. Germline V gives CDR1 LNHDA, CDR2 SQIVND (reference sequence). Here the CDR3 reads CASSIRQNYEQYF. CDR3 DNA: TGTGCCAGTAGTATAAGACAGAACTACGAGCAGTACTTC. Combining the CDR3 with reference TRBV19 and TRBJ2-7 gives the whole variable domain DGGITQSPKYLFRKEGQNVTLSCEQNLNHDAMYWYRQDPGQGLRLIYYSQIVNDFQKGDIAEGYSVSREKKESFPLTVTSAQKNPTAFYLCASSIRQNYEQYFGPGTRLTVT.

The chain uses TRBV7-9 and TRBJ2-1; D gene unclear. Per germline, CDR1 SEHNR and CDR2 FQNEAQ (reference sequence). The CDR3 loop spans 13 amino acids. Trimming left V 4 bases short and J 10 bases short, with 14 bases between. The CDR3 DNA follows: TGTGCCAGCAGCTCTACGAGCTTTCGCGAGCAGTTCTTC. This encodes CASSSTSFREQFF.

This chain joins TRBV3-1 (or the pseudogene TRBV3-2) and TRBJ1-6; possibly TRBD1 for D (5 bases). V was trimmed by 0 bases and J by 2 bases, leaving 11 bases between them. This CDR3 comprises 17 residues. Germline V CDR1 and CDR2: LGHDT, YNNKEL (reference sequence). CDR3 residues: CASSQESGYTYNSPLHF. CDR3 nucleotide sequence: TGTGCCAGCAGCCAAGAGTCAGGGTACACCTATAATTCACCCCTCCACTTT.

The CDR3 DNA reads as TGTGCCAGCAGCCAAGACCCGGTGGAAAAACTGTTTTTT. Translated: CASSQDPVEKLFF. The chain joins TRBV3-1 (or the pseudogene TRBV3-2) to TRBJ1-4; D remains ambiguous. CDR3 length: 13 residues. Germline V gene sequence: CDR1 LGHDT, CDR2 YNNKEL (reference sequence). Trimming cost V 0 bases and J 8 bases, with 7 bases left between them.

This clone was observed once. The chain combines TRBV3-1 (or the pseudogene TRBV3-2) with TRBJ1-2; 7 bases fit TRBD1. The germline V gene has CDR1 LGHDT and CDR2 YNNKEL (reference sequence). The CDR3 runs 17 residues. Unmatched junction bases numbered 18, after V lost 6 bases and J lost 5 bases. This CDR3 reads CASSPPHLTGKGYGYTF. The CDR3 region has the DNA TGTGCCAGCAGTCCCCCCCATCTGACAGGGAAGGGATATGGCTACACCTTC.

The gene calls are TRBV10-1 and TRBJ1-1; D uncertain. CDR1 is WNHNN and CDR2 is SYGVQD in the germline V gene (reference sequence). The CDR3 consists of 12 residues. V was pared by 8 bases and J by 5 bases, with 12 bases between. Here the CDR3 reads CASVGPGTEAFF. The CDR3 DNA follows: TGCGCCAGCGTGGGCCCGGGAACTGAAGCTTTCTTT.

The chain combines TRBV5-1 with TRBJ1-1; D not resolved. V lost 4 bases to trimming and J lost 2 bases, with 12 bases between them. The germline gives CDR1 SGHRS, CDR2 YFSETQ. There are 14 residues in the CDR3. The CDR3 here is CASSRQRDNTEAFF. The CDR3 DNA reads as TGCGCCAGCAGCCGCCAGCGGGATAACACTGAAGCTTTCTTT.

The chain carries TRBV9 and TRBJ2-3; 8 positions match TRBD2. CDR1 is SGDLS, CDR2 YYNGEE, per germline. The CDR3 is 14 amino acids. After removal of 3 bases from V and 6 bases from J, the junction contained 6 bases not matched to a gene. CDR3 DNA sequence: TGTGCCAGCAGCGGGTGGAGCGGGGGTGATACGCAGTATTTT. This encodes CASSGWSGGDTQYF.

The chain joins TRBV2 to TRBJ2-5; no firm D call. Trimming cost V 7 bases and J 5 bases, with 17 bases left between them. The CDR3 has 14 amino acids. Germline CDR1 and CDR2: SNHLY and FYNNEI. The CDR3 region is CASTKRGFGETQYF. CDR3 bases: TGTGCCAGCACCAAACGCGGATTCGGGGAGACCCAGTACTTC. Full variable domain (missing parts from reference TRBV2 and TRBJ2-5): EPEVTQTPSHQVTQMGQEVILRCVPISNHLYFYWYRQILGQKVEFLVSFYNNEISEKSEIFDDQFSVERPDGSNFTLKIRSTKLEDSAMYFCASTKRGFGETQYFGPGTRLLVL.

The V gene is TRBV21-1, the J gene TRBJ1-2; the table's D call of TRBD1 was not tested on the DNA. TRBV21-1 is shown as a pseudogene. The CDR3 sequence is 15 residues long. The CDR3 loop is CASSSDRGPNYGYTF. In DNA, the CDR3 is TGTGCCAGCAGCTCAGACAGGGGCCCTAACTATGGCTACACCTTC.

This clone was counted only a few times. This same CDR3 is encoded by further DNA sequences in the sample. This chain joins TRBV2 and TRBJ2-4, with TRBD1 matching over 7 bases. The CDR3 is made up of 14 amino acids. Germline-derived CDR1 and CDR2 are SNHLY and FYNNEI. The V and J ends lost 7 bases and 1 base, in that order; junction bases with no gene match: 4. In nucleotides, the CDR3 is TGTGCCAGCAATCTACAGGGGGCCAAAAACATTCAGTACTTC. Translating gives CASNLQGAKNIQYF.

The chain recombines TRBV5-1 with TRBJ2-7; the match to TRBD1 covers 7 bases. Per germline, CDR1 SGHRS and CDR2 YFSETQ. The ends lost 0 bases at V and 3 bases at J; junction bases unmatched: 6. The CDR3 has 15 residues. This CDR3 is CASSLATGKGYEQYF. DNA of the CDR3: TGCGCCAGCAGCTTGGCGACAGGGAAAGGCTACGAGCAGTACTTC.

The genes are TRBV10-3 and TRBJ1-3; perhaps TRBD1 as D (5 bases). The CDR3 is made up of 12 amino acids. Trimming left V 10 bases short and J 0 bases short, with 7 bases between. Germline CDR1 and CDR2: ENHRY and SYGVKD. In DNA, the CDR3 is TGTGCCAGCACAGGCTCTGGAAACACCATATATTTT. It specifies CASTGSGNTIYF.

The V and J genes are TRBV6-5 and TRBJ2-7, with 9 bases matching TRBD2. CDR1 MNHEY and CDR2 SVGAGI come from the germline V gene. The CDR3 runs 13 residues. The V and J ends lost 6 bases and 3 bases, in that order; junction bases with no gene match: 3. The CDR3 DNA sequence: TGTGCCAGCAGGGCTAGCGGGGACTACGAGCAGTACTTC. Translated, it gives CASRASGDYEQYF.